The 17 T cell receptor beta chains in this list originate from one sample, sequenced in a study of blood T cell repertoires in COVID-19. Using immunoSEQ multiplex PCR, the repertoire was profiled, and TCRdb retains in-frame clones only, with some absent. The sample holds 250,000 or so clones; 88% are singletons and the top ten take around 3.1%. Source material: PBMCs or T cells enriched from blood (not recorded which). Receptors originate from a middle-aged woman who had been exposed to COVID-19.

The rearrangement uses TRBV18 and TRBJ1-3, with 9 bases that match TRBD1. This CDR3 comprises 18 residues. The V gene's germline CDR1 is KGHSH and CDR2 LQKENI. The J segment lost 6 bases and the V segment lost 2 bases, leaving 14 bases of the junction unmatched. Here the CDR3 reads CASSPGQGLRLTSNTIYF. Here the CDR3 DNA reads TGTGCCAGCTCACCAGGACAGGGGCTGCGATTGACTTCAAACACCATATATTTT. Looking up the rest from reference TRBV18 and TRBJ1-3 gives the full variable domain: NAGVMQNPRHLVRRRGQEARLRCSPMKGHSHVYWYRQLPEEGLKFMVYLQKENIIDESGMPKERFSAEFPKEGPSILRIQQVVRGDSAAYFCASSPGQGLRLTSNTIYFGEGSWLTVV.

The gene calls are TRBV18 and TRBJ2-5; D may be TRBD1 (6 bases). Trimming stripped 0 bases from V and 3 bases from J, with 8 bases between. The germline V gene encodes CDR1 KGHSH and CDR2 LQKENI. The CDR3 is made up of 14 amino acids. The DNA for the CDR3 is TGTGCCAGCTCACCACCCGGACAGAAAGAGACCCAGTACTTC. It translates to CASSPPGQKETQYF.

This clone has just a few counts. This chain connects TRBV6-5 to TRBJ1-3; no definite D call. Germline assignment: CDR1 MNHEY and CDR2 SVGAGI. There are 15 residues in the CDR3. V lost 7 bases, J lost 1 base, and 14 bases lay in between. In nucleotides, the CDR3 is TGTGCCAGCACCTCCCGCGCGGGGTCTGGAAACACCATATATTTT. Encoded protein: CASTSRAGSGNTIYF.

This clone was observed a handful of times. V is TRBV3-1 (or the pseudogene TRBV3-2) and J is TRBJ2-3, with 9 nucleotides matching TRBD2. CDR3 length: 16 amino acids. The V gene end was trimmed by 3 bases and the J gene end by 6 bases; junction bases not matched to a gene: 10. The germline gives CDR1 LGHDT, CDR2 YNNKEL (reference sequence). The CDR3 reads CASSHPLAGPPDTQYF. CDR3 in DNA: TGTGCCAGCAGCCACCCCCTAGCGGGGCCCCCGGATACGCAGTATTTT.

The chain couples TRBV5-5 to TRBJ2-1; 7 bases map to TRBD1. The CDR3 loop spans 20 amino acids. V shed 1 base and J 4 bases; nucleotides not matched to a gene: 20. The V gene's germline CDR1 is SGHKS and CDR2 YYEKEE (reference sequence). The CDR3 protein is CASSLRQGVPGSGEYNEQFF. The CDR3 nucleotides are TGTGCCAGCAGCTTGCGGCAGGGGGTGCCGGGAAGTGGGGAATACAATGAGCAGTTCTTC. Drawing the rest from reference TRBV5-5 and TRBJ2-1, the complete variable domain is DAGVTQSPTHLIKTRGQQVTLRCSPISGHKSVSWYQQVLGQGPQFIFQYYEKEERGRGNFPDRFSARQFPNYSSELNVNALLLGDSALYLCASSLRQGVPGSGEYNEQFFGPGTRLTVL.

The CDR3 region is CASSVDDRYSGNTIYF. The CDR3, as DNA: TGTGCCAGCAGCGTAGACGACAGATACTCTGGAAACACCATATATTTT. The V call is TRBV9, the J call TRBJ1-3; the D gene is possibly TRBD1 (5 bases). This CDR3 region has 16 residues. V was clipped by 0 bases and J by 0 bases, with 10 bases between them. Germline CDR1 and CDR2: SGDLS and YYNGEE.

The chain recombines TRBV24-1 with TRBJ2-2; TRBD2 agrees at 13 bases. This CDR3 spans 17 amino acids. V lost 3 bases to trimming and J lost 7 bases; unmatched junction nucleotides: 7. Germline loops: CDR1 KGHDR, CDR2 SFDVKD. The CDR3 DNA reads TGTGCCACCAGTGATCCCGGACTAGCGGGAGCGGTCGGGGAGCTGTTTTTT. This codes for CATSDPGLAGAVGELFF.

The chain is built from TRBV7-4 and TRBJ2-7; tentative D call: TRBD1 (6 bases). CDR3 length equals 15 residues. Germline CDR1 SGHVT, CDR2 SQSDAQ. The V and J ends lost 4 bases and 1 base respectively, with 14 bases between them. The CDR3 DNA is TGTGCCAGCAGCTCCAGGACAGAGGGTTCCTACGAGCAGTACGTC. Translated: CASSSRTEGSYEQYV.

The rearrangement joins TRBV4-1 to TRBJ1-1; D gene unclear. The V end lost 2 bases, the J end lost 0 bases, and 10 bases lay between the germline ends. CDR3 size: 15 residues. CDR1 and CDR2 from the germline V gene are MGHRA and YSYEKL. CDR3 nucleotides: TGCGCCAGCAGCCAAACAGAAGTTATGAACACTGAAGCTTTCTTT. Translated: CASSQTEVMNTEAFF.

This clone showed up just a few times. The chain couples TRBV28 to TRBJ2-6; TRBD2 aligns across 12 bases. J gave up 0 bases and V 7 bases, and 19 bases lay outside the gene matches. CDR3 size: 22 residues. Germline assignment: CDR1 MDHEN and CDR2 SYDVKM. CDR3 coding DNA: TGTGCCAGCACCCCGGGACTAGCGGGCAGGGAAGGGGAGCCCTCTGGGGCCAACGTCCTGACTTTC. As protein: CASTPGLAGREGEPSGANVLTF.

The chain employs TRBV30 and TRBJ1-4; 9 bases line up with TRBD1. The trim removed 1 base at V and 7 bases at J, leaving 1 base unmatched. Germline V CDR1 and CDR2: GTSNPN, SVGIG (reference sequence). This CDR3 is 13 amino acids long. CDR3 in DNA: TGTGCCTGGAGTGCGGACAGGGGTGAAAAACTGTTTTTT. Amino acid sequence: CAWSADRGEKLFF.

The genes are TRBV7-2 and TRBJ1-1; D perhaps matches TRBD1 (6 bases). This CDR3 is 14 amino acids long. CDR1 SGHTA and CDR2 FQGNSA come from the germline V gene. The V and J ends lost 6 bases and 7 bases respectively, with 18 bases between them. This CDR3 reads CASSIAYIRGEAFF. For the CDR3, the DNA is TGTGCCAGCAGTATTGCTTATATCAGGGGTGAAGCTTTCTTT. Together with reference TRBV7-2 and TRBJ1-1, the CDR3 gives the full variable domain: GAGVSQSPSNKVTEKGKDVELRCDPISGHTALYWYRQSLGQGLEFLIYFQGNSAPDKSGLPSDRFSAERTGGSVSTLTIQRTQQEDSAVYLCASSIAYIRGEAFFGQGTRLTVV.

This chain uses TRBV2 with TRBJ2-7; unclear D gene. V lost 4 bases, J lost 5 bases, and 12 bases lay in between. The CDR3 totals 13 residues. CDR1 is SNHLY, CDR2 FYNNEI, per germline. The CDR3 sequence is CASSASSQDEQYV. As DNA, the CDR3 is TGTGCCAGCAGTGCATCGAGTCAAGACGAGCAGTACGTC.

The chain employs TRBV19 and TRBJ1-1; unclear D gene. Germline assignment: CDR1 LNHDA and CDR2 SQIVND (reference sequence). CDR3 length equals 13 residues. Trimming took 5 bases from V and 3 from J, leaving 10 bases between them. DNA of the CDR3: TGTGCCAGTAGTTGGAGAATTGACACTGAAGCTTTCTTT. Its protein is CASSWRIDTEAFF.

The CDR3 spells CASGGVVSPLHF. In nucleotides, the CDR3 is TGTGCCAGCGGAGGTGTAGTTTCACCCCTCCACTTT. This chain connects TRBV12-3 or TRBV12-4 to TRBJ1-6; D gene ambiguous. The CDR3 consists of 12 residues. V was clipped by 8 bases and J by 9 bases, with 11 bases between them.

The V gene is TRBV7-2, the J gene TRBJ1-5; 7 bases line up with TRBD1. After removal of 2 bases from V and 3 bases from J, the junction contained 7 bases not matched to a gene. Per germline, CDR1 SGHTA and CDR2 FQGNSA. The CDR3 runs 16 residues. CDR3 protein: CASSLRGGGINQPQHF. CDR3 nucleotides: TGTGCCAGCAGCTTAAGAGGGGGCGGAATCAATCAGCCCCAGCATTTT.

This clone was observed a single time. The CDR3 protein is CASSKTCRRGENYGYTF. DNA for the CDR3: TGTGCCAGCAGCAAAACTTGCCGCCGGGGAGAGAACTATGGCTACACCTTC. The V gene is TRBV21-1, the J gene TRBJ1-2. TRBV21-1 is annotated as a pseudogene. The CDR3 runs 17 residues.